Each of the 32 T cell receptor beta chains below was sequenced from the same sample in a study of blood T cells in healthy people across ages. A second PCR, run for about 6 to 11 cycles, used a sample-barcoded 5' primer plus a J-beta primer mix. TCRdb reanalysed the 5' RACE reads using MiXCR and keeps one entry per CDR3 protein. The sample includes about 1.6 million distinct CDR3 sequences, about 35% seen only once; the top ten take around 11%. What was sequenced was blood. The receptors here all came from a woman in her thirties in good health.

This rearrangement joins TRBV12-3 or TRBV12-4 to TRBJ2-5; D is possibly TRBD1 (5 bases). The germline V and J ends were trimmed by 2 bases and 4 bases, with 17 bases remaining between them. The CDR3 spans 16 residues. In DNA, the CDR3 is TGTGCCAGCAGTTTATCCACTACAGGAAGGGCAGAGACCCAGTACTTC. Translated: CASSLSTTGRAETQYF.

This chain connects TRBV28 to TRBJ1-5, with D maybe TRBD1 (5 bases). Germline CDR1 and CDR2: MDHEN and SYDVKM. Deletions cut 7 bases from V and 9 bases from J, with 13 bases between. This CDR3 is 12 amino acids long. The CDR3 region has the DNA TGTGCCAGCATCGGGGGGATATCGCCCCAGCATTTT. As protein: CASIGGISPQHF. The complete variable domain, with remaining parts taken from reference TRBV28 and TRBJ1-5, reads DVKVTQSSRYLVKRTGEKVFLECVQDMDHENMFWYRQDPGLGLRLIYFSYDVKMKEKGDIPEGYSVSREKKERFSLILESASTNQTSMYLCASIGGISPQHFGDGTRLSIL.

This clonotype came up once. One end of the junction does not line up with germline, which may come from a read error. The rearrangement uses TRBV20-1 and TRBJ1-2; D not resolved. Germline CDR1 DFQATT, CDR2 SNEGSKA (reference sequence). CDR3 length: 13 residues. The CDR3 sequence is CSAMSLANYDYTF. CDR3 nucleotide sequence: TGCAGTGCTATGTCGTTAGCTAACTATGACTACACCTTC.

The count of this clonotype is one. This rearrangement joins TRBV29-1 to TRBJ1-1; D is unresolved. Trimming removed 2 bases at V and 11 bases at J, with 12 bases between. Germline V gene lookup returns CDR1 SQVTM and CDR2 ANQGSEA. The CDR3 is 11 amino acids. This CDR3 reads CSVEIGRMAFF. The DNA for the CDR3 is TGCAGCGTTGAAATAGGCCGAATGGCTTTCTTT.

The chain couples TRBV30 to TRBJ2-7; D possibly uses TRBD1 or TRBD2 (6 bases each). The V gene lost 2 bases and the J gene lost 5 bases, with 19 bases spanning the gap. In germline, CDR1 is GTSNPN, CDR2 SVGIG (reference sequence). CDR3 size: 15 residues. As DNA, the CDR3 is TGTGCCTGGAGTAAGGGGGGCGAGGTAGTCCACGAGCAGTACTTC. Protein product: CAWSKGGEVVHEQYF.

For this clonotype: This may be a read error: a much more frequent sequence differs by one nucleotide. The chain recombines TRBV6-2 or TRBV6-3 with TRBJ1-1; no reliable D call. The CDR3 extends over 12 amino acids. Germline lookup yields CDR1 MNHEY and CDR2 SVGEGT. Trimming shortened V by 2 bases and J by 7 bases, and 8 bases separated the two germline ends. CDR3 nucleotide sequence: TGTGCCAGCAGTTACCTGGGTCTTGAAGCTTTCTTT. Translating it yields CASSYLGLEAFF.

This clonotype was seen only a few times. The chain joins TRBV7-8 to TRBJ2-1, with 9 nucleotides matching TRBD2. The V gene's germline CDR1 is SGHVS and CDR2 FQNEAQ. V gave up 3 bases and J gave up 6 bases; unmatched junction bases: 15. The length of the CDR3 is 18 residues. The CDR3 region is CASSLPGPLRRGGNEQFF. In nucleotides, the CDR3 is TGTGCCAGCAGCTTGCCGGGCCCTCTGAGGCGGGGGGGCAATGAGCAGTTCTTC.

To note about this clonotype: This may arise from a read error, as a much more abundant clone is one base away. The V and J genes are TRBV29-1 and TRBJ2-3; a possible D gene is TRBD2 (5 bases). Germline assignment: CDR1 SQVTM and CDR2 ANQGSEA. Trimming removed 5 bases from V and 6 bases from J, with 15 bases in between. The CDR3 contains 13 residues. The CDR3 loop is CSVPHSGGDTQYF. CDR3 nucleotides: TGCAGCGTTCCCCACAGCGGTGGGGATACGCAGTATTTT.

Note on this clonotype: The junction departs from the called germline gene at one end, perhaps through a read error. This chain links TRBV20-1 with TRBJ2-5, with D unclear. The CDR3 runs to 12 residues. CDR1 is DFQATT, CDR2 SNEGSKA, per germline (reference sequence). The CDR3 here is CGASRTQETQYF. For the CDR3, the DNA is TGCGGTGCTAGTCGTACCCAAGAGACCCAGTACTTC.

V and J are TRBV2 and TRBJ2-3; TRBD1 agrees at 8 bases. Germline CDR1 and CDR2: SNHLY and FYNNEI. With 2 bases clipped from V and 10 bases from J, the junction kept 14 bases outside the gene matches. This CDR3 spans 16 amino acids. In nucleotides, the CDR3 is TGTGCCAGCAGTGAACAGGGGGCAGGGGGCCTTGATCCGCAGTATTTT. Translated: CASSEQGAGGLDPQYF.

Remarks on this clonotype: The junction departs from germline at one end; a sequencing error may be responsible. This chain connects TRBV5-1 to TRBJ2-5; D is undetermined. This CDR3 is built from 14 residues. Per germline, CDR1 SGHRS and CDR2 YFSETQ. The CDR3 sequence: CANSSGPSEETQYF. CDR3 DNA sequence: TGCGCCAACAGCTCCGGTCCCTCAGAAGAGACACAGTACTTC.

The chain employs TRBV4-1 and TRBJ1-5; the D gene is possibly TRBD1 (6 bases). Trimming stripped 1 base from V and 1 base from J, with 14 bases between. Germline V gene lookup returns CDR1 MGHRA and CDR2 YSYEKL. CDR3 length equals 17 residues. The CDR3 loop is CASSQGLQGPSNQPQHF. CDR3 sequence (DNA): TGCGCCAGCAGCCAAGGCCTACAGGGCCCCAGCAATCAGCCCCAGCATTTT.

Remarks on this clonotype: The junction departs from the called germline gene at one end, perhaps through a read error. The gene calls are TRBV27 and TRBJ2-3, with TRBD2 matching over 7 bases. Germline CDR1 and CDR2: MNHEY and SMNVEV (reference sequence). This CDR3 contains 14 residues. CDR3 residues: CASSGAGRLDTLYF. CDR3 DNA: TGTGCCAGCAGTGGAGCGGGGAGGCTAGATACGCTGTATTTT.

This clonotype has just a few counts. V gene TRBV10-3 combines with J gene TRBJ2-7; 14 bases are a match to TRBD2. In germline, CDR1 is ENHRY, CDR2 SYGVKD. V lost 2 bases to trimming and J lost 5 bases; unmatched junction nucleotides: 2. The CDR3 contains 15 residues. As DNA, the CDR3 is TGTGCCATCAGTGAGACGGGACTAGCGGGAGACGAGCAGTACTTC. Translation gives CAISETGLAGDEQYF.

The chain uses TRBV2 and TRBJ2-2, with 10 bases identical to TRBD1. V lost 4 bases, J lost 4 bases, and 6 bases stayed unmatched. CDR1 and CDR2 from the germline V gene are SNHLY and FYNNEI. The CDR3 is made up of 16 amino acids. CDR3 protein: CASSGDRGLITGELFF. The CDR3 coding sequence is TGTGCCAGCAGTGGCGACAGGGGGCTAATCACCGGGGAGCTGTTTTTT.

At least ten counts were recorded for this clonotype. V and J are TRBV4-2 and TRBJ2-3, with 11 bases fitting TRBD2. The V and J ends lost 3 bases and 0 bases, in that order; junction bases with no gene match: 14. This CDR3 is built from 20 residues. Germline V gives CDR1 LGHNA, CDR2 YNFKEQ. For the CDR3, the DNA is TGTGCCAGCAGCCAGGACCTAGCGGGGGGCATAGATCCTAGCACAGATACGCAGTATTTT. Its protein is CASSQDLAGGIDPSTDTQYF.

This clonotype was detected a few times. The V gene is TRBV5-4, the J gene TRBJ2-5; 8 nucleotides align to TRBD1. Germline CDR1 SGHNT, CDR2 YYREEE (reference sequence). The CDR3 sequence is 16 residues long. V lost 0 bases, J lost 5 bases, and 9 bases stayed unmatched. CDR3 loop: CASSLAQGASGETQYF. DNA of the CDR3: TGTGCCAGCAGCTTGGCCCAGGGGGCGTCGGGTGAGACCCAGTACTTC.

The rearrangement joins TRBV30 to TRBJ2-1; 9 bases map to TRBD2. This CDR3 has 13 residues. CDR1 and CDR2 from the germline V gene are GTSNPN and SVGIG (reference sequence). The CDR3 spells CALSAGGPREQFF. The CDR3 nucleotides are TGTGCTTTATCCGCGGGAGGGCCTAGGGAGCAGTTCTTC.

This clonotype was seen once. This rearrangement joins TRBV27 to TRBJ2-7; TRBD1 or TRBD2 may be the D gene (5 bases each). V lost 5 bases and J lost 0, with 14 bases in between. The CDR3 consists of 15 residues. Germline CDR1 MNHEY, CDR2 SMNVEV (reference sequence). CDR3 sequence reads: CASSPWDGSSYEQYF. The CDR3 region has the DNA TGTGCCAGCAGTCCATGGGACGGTAGCTCCTACGAGCAGTACTTC.

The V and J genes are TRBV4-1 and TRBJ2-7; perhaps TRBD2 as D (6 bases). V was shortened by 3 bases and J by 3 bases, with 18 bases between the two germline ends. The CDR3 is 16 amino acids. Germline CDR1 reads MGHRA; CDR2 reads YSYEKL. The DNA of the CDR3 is TGCGCCAGCAGCCAGGGCCTTGGGGACGGGGGCTACGAGCAGTACTTC. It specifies CASSQGLGDGGYEQYF.

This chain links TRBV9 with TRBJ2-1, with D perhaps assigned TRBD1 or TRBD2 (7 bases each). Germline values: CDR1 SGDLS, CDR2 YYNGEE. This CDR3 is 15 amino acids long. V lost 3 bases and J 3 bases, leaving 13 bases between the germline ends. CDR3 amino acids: CASSGAGQLYNEQFF. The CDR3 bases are TGTGCCAGCAGCGGAGCGGGACAGCTCTACAATGAGCAGTTCTTC.

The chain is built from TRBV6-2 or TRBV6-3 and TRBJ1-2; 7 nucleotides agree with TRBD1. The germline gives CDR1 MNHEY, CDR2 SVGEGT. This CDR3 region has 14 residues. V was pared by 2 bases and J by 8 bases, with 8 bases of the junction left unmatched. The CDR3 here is CASSYTETGDGYTF. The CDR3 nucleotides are TGTGCCAGCAGTTACACAGAAACAGGGGACGGCTACACCTTC.

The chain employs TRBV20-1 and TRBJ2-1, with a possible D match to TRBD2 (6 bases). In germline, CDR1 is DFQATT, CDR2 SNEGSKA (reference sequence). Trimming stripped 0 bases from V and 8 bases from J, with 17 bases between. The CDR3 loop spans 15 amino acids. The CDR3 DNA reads TGCAGTGCTAGAGATCTTACTAGCTTTCGGGATGAGCAGTTCTTC. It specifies CSARDLTSFRDEQFF.

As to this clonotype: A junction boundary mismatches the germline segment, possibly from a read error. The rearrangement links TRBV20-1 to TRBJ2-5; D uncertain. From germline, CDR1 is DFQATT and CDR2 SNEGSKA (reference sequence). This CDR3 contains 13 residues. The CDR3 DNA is TGCAGTGCTAGGGCTTATAATGCAGAGATCCAGTACTTC. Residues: CSARAYNAEIQYF.

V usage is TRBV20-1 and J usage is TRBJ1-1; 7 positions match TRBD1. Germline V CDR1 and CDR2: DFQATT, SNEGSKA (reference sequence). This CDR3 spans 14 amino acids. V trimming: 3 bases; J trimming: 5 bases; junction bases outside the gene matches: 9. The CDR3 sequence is CSARTTGLGTEAFF. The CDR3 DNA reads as TGCAGTGCTAGGACGACAGGGTTGGGTACTGAAGCTTTCTTT.

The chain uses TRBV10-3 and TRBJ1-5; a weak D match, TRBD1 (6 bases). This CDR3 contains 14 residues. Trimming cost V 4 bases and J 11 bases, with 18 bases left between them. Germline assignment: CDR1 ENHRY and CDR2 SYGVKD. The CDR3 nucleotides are TGTGCCATCAGTGGGGACACGGCGGGGAAAACCCAGCATTTT. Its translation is CAISGDTAGKTQHF.

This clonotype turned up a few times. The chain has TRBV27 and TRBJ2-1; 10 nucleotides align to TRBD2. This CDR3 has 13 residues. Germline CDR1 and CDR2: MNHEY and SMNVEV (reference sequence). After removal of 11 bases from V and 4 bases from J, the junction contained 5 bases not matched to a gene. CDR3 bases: TGTGCCGGAGGACTAGCGGATTACAATGAGCAGTTCTTC. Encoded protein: CAGGLADYNEQFF.

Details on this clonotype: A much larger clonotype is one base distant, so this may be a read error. CDR3 DNA: TGCGCCAGCAGCCAAGGGGCAGGGGAAAACTATAGCTACACCTTC. Residues: CASSQGAGENYSYTF. The gene calls are TRBV4-1 and TRBJ1-2; perhaps TRBD1 as D (6 bases). The CDR3 contains 15 residues. CDR1 MGHRA and CDR2 YSYEKL come from the germline V gene.

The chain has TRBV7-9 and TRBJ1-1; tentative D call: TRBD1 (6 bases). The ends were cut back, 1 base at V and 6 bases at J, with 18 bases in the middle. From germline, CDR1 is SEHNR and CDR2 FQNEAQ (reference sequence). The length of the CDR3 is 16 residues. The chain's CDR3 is CASSLGTGGRGSEAFF. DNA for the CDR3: TGTGCCAGCAGCTTAGGGACTGGTGGCAGGGGATCTGAAGCTTTCTTT.

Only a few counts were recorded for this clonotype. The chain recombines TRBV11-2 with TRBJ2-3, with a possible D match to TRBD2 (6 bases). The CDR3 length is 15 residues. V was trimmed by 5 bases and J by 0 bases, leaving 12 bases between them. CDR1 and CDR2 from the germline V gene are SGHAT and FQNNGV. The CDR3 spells CASSLGRQSTDTQYF. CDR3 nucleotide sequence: TGTGCCAGCAGCCTTGGGAGGCAGAGCACAGATACGCAGTATTTT.

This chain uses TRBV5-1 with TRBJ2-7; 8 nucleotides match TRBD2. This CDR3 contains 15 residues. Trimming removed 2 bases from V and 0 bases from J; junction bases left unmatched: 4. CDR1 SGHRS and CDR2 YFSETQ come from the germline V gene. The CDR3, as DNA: TGCGCCAGCAGCTTCCGCGGGAGGAGCTCCTACGAGCAGTACTTC. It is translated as CASSFRGRSSYEQYF.

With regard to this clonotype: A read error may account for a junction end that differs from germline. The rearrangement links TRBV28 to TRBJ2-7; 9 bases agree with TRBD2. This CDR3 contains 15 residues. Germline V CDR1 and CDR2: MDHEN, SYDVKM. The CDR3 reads CARSSLLAGSYEQYF. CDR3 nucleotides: TGTGCCCGCAGTTCATTACTAGCGGGTTCCTACGAGCAGTACTTC.